This T cell receptor (beta chain) was captured by sequencing in a study of blood T cell repertoires in COVID-19. The data were produced by immunoSEQ multiplex PCR, yet TCRdb's version contains in-frame clones alone and is incomplete. The sample lists tens of thousands of clones; 90% were seen once. The V gene's germline CDR1 is MGHRA and CDR2 YSYEKL. The V end was cut by 3 bases, the J end by 6 bases, with 23 bases between. This CDR3 is built from 17 residues. Input material: peripheral blood. The V and J genes are TRBV4-1 and TRBJ1-1; weak D call: TRBD1 (5 bases). The TCR originated in a man aged 55 to 70 with acute or convalescent COVID-19. The CDR3 DNA is TGCGCCAGCAGCCAGGAGCCGGGGGGTCTAGGTAGGGCTGAAGCTTTCTTT. It translates to CASSQEPGGLGRAEAFF.